The next 25 T cell receptor beta chains were all read from a single sample in a study of tumor and adjacent non-tumor tissue in lung cancer. The library came from three nested PCR rounds adapted from ARM-PCR protocols. TCRdb ran MiXCR on the multiplex PCR reads and lists one entry per CDR3 protein. The table includes some 99,000 distinct CDR3 sequences, 75% detected once. No cell sorting was done before RNA was extracted from the tissue. Sequences were obtained from lung tumor tissue. The receptor set was obtained from a woman in her sixties with non-small cell lung cancer.

This clonotype was observed a few times. A much larger clone lies a single base off, so this may be a read error. This rearrangement joins TRBV28 to TRBJ2-1, with a possible D match to TRBD2 (6 bases). The germline V gene encodes CDR1 MDHEN and CDR2 SYDVKM. CDR3 length: 16 residues. CDR3 in amino acids: CASSLWGTAGYNEQSF. As DNA, the CDR3 is TGTGCCAGCAGTTTATGGGGGACTGCGGGATACAATGAGCAGTCCTTC. The whole variable domain, remainder taken from reference TRBV28 and TRBJ2-1, is DVKVTQSSRYLVKRTGEKVFLECVQDMDHENMFWYRQDPGLGLRLIYFSYDVKMKEKGDIPEGYSVSREKKERFSLILESASTNQTSMYLCASSLWGTAGYNEQSFGPGTRLTVL.

Concerning this clonotype itself: The junction differs from germline at one of its ends, possibly a read error. J is TRBJ2-1 and V is TRBV11-3, with a weak D call TRBD2 (5 bases). In germline, CDR1 is SGHNT, CDR2 YENEEA. The CDR3 loop spans 17 amino acids. CDR3 in amino acids: CASSLGLISGSHNEQFF. In nucleotides, the CDR3 is TGTGCCAGCAGCTTAGGGTTGATTAGTGGGAGCCACAATGAGCAATTCTTC.

On this clonotype itself: Sequence at one end of the junction differs from germline and may be a read error. This chain links TRBV28 with TRBJ2-1; 10 bases line up with TRBD1. CDR3 length: 14 amino acids. CDR1 and CDR2 (germline): MDHEN, SYDVKM. CDR3: CTSSRTGGYNEQFF. CDR3 DNA sequence: TGTACCAGCAGTCGGACAGGGGGATACAATGAGCAGTTCTTC.

Note on this clonotype: The junction and the germline gene differ at one end; a read error may be behind it. The V call is TRBV3-1, the J call TRBJ2-6; unclear D gene. Germline V gene sequence: CDR1 LGHDT, CDR2 YNNKEL (reference sequence). This CDR3 has 14 residues. The CDR3 coding sequence is TGTACCAGCAGCCAGACTTCCGGGGCCAACGTCCTGACTTTC. Residues: CTSSQTSGANVLTF.

To note about this clonotype: A junction boundary mismatches the germline segment, possibly from a read error. The chain links TRBV6-5 to TRBJ1-4; a possible D gene is TRBD1 (5 bases). This CDR3 has 14 residues. Looked up from germline, CDR1 is MNHEY and CDR2 is SVGAGI. The CDR3 DNA is TGTGCCAGTCTCCCCGGGACTTCGGATGATAAACTCTTTTTT. Encoded protein: CASLPGTSDDKLFF.

Concerning this clonotype itself: One end of the junction does not line up with germline, which may come from a read error. J is TRBJ2-3 and V is TRBV11-2; perhaps TRBD1 as D (5 bases). Germline lookup yields CDR1 SGHAT and CDR2 FQNNGV. The CDR3 covers 15 residues. The CDR3 sequence: CTSSLVEKETDRQYF. In DNA form, the CDR3 reads TGTACCAGCAGCTTAGTGGAGAAAGAGACAGATAGGCAGTATTTT.

Worth noting for this clonotype: The conserved final phenylalanine or tryptophan is absent from the CDR3, which likely points to a read error. Because the CDR3's place on the DNA is in doubt, the DNA is left out and the CDR3 is given as listed by TCRdb. The chain is built from TRBV4-3 and TRBJ2-5; the table assigns TRBD1, which was not confirmed against the DNA. The CDR3 has 15 residues if both end residues are counted. In germline, CDR1 is LGHNA, CDR2 YSLEER. The CDR3 spells CASSHDHRDVETQYI.

This chain joins TRBV28 and TRBJ1-1, with D unresolved. Germline V CDR1 and CDR2: MDHEN, SYDVKM. The germline V and J ends were trimmed by 2 bases and 1 base, with 8 bases remaining between them. CDR3 length: 14 amino acids. The CDR3 is CASSLRRRNTEAFF. The CDR3 region has the DNA TGTGCCAGCAGTTTACGACGGAGGAACACTGAAGCTTTCTTT.

This chain joins TRBV20-1 and TRBJ1-5; 7 bases are shared with TRBD1. V lost 5 bases, J lost 4 bases, and 8 bases stayed unmatched. In germline, CDR1 is DFQATT, CDR2 SNEGSKA (reference sequence). The CDR3 is made up of 14 amino acids. The CDR3: CSAGRQGVNQPQHF. The CDR3 DNA follows: TGCAGTGCTGGGAGGCAGGGGGTGAATCAGCCCCAGCATTTT.

Comments on this clonotype: Compared with germline, one end of the junction differs, possibly owing to a read error. The chain joins TRBV29-1 to TRBJ2-1, with D possibly being TRBD2 (7 bases). The CDR3 runs to 16 residues. Germline V CDR1 and CDR2: SQVTM, ANQGSEA. In DNA form, the CDR3 reads TGCAGCGTTGAGAGCGGGACAATTAGCTCCTACAATGAGCAGTTTTTC. Protein product: CSVESGTISSYNEQFF.

As to this clonotype: A much larger clone differs by one base, so this may be a read error. The chain couples TRBV5-5 to TRBJ1-1; D is unresolved. Germline loops: CDR1 SGHKS, CDR2 YYEKEE (reference sequence). There are 14 residues in the CDR3. In DNA form, the CDR3 reads TGTGCCAGCAGCTCCTCTCCTATTAACAATGAAGCTTTCTTT. It encodes CASSSSPINNEAFF.

The genes are TRBV29-1 and TRBJ2-3, with a tentative D call TRBD2 (5 bases). This CDR3 region has 14 residues. V was shortened by 5 bases and J by 4 bases, with 16 bases between the two germline ends. Germline CDR1 SQVTM, CDR2 ANQGSEA. The DNA for the CDR3 is TGCAGCGTTACCAGCGGTGGCGGCTCAGATACGCAGTATTTT. Translated: CSVTSGGGSDTQYF.

This clonotype has a single count. This chain uses TRBV11-3 with TRBJ2-7; TRBD2 matches at 7 bases. V trimming: 10 bases; J trimming: 6 bases; junction bases outside the gene matches: 12. Germline-derived CDR1 and CDR2 are SGHNT and YENEEA. The CDR3 has 13 amino acids. This CDR3 reads CANRPRLALEQYF. CDR3 DNA sequence: TGTGCCAACCGCCCGCGACTAGCTCTCGAGCAGTACTTC.

As for this clonotype: An end of the junction does not agree with germline; a read error may underlie this. The rearrangement uses TRBV6-2 or TRBV6-3 and TRBJ2-2; TRBD2 might be the D (5 bases). CDR3 length equals 17 residues. Germline lookup yields CDR1 MNHEY and CDR2 SVGEGT. CDR3 region: CASSYTQQRANTGELVF. In DNA form, the CDR3 reads TGTGCCAGCAGTTACACCCAACAAAGGGCCAACACCGGGGAGTTGGTTTTT.

Notes on this clonotype: At one end the junction does not follow the germline gene, possibly because of a read error. The CDR3 is CASSSRGRLSDMQYF. The CDR3, as DNA: TGTGCCAGCAGCTCCCGGGGCCGGCTCTCAGATATGCAGTATTTT. V gene TRBV5-6 combines with J gene TRBJ2-3; D possibly uses TRBD1 or TRBD2 (5 bases each). Germline assignment: CDR1 SGHDT and CDR2 YYEEEE. This CDR3 comprises 15 residues.

The CDR3 DNA reads as TGCGCCAGCAGCTTGACGGCTTACGGGGATACGCAGTATTTT. This gives the protein CASSLTAYGDTQYF. This chain uses TRBV5-1 with TRBJ2-3; no clear D. The germline V gene encodes CDR1 SGHRS and CDR2 YFSETQ. CDR3 length: 14 amino acids. Trimming stripped 1 base from V and 6 bases from J, with 12 bases between.

On this clonotype: A much larger clone lies one base from this, so it may be a read error. The V and J genes are TRBV4-3 and TRBJ2-1, with 13 positions matching TRBD2. V was clipped by 6 bases and J by 8 bases; unmatched bases: 7. The CDR3 length is 15 residues. CDR1 is LGHNA and CDR2 is YSLEER in the germline V gene. The CDR3 sequence: CASRLAGGPEYEQFF. Written as DNA, the CDR3 is TGCGCCAGCAGACTAGCGGGAGGGCCGGAGTATGAGCAGTTCTTC.

This clonotype has a single count. One end of the junction varies from germline; a read error may be responsible. The gene calls are TRBV6-1 and TRBJ1-5, with D unresolved. CDR1 MNHNS and CDR2 SASEGT come from the germline V gene. The CDR3 sequence is 15 residues long. CDR3 in DNA: TGTGCCAGCAGTGAGGGATATACCAGTGATCAGCCCCAGCACTTT. It is translated as CASSEGYTSDQPQHF.

About this clonotype itself: The germline gene is not matched at one end of the junction; a read error may be the cause. The chain carries TRBV4-3 and TRBJ2-7; perhaps TRBD1 as D (5 bases). CDR3 size: 17 residues. Germline V gene data show CDR1 as LGHNA and CDR2 as YSLEER. In nucleotides, the CDR3 is TGCACCAGCAGCCAAGGGGTTGGGGTGAATGGCCGGGACGAGCAGTACTTC. Translation: CTSSQGVGVNGRDEQYF.

The chain recombines TRBV11-2 with TRBJ2-2; tentative D call: TRBD2 (5 bases). Trimming took 5 bases from V and 5 from J, leaving 9 bases between them. Germline CDR1 reads SGHAT; CDR2 reads FQNNGV. The CDR3 extends over 13 amino acids. The CDR3 loop is CASSTRRTGELFF. CDR3 in DNA: TGTGCCAGCAGCACTCGGAGGACCGGGGAGCTGTTTTTT.

With respect to this clonotype: A read error may account for a junction end that differs from germline. The chain links TRBV11-2 to TRBJ1-6; D not certain. The germline V gene has CDR1 SGHAT and CDR2 FQNNGV. The CDR3 runs 14 residues. CDR3 amino acids: CANGLEASNSPLQF. CDR3 sequence (DNA): TGTGCTAACGGCTTAGAAGCAAGTAATTCACCCCTCCAATTT.

With regard to this clonotype: Germline is not matched at one junction end, which may reflect a read error. The genes are TRBV11-2 and TRBJ2-4, with 7 bases matching TRBD1. The CDR3 is 14 residues long. CDR1 and CDR2 (germline): SGHAT, FQNNGV. CDR3 protein: CASCPIGTENIRYF. CDR3 nucleotides: TGTGCCAGCTGCCCCATCGGGACAGAAAACATTCGGTACTTC. The whole variable domain, remainder taken from reference TRBV11-2 and TRBJ2-4, is EAGVAQSPRYKIIEKRQSVAFWCNPISGHATLYWYQQILGQGPKLLIQFQNNGVVDDSQLPKDRFSAERLKGVDSTLKIQPAKLEDSAVYLCASCPIGTENIRYFGAGTRLSVL.

Comment on this clonotype: The junction departs from the called germline gene at one end, perhaps through a read error. The chain joins TRBV6-2 or TRBV6-3 to TRBJ2-1; no clear D. CDR1 is MNHEY and CDR2 is SVGEGT in the germline V gene. The CDR3 has 17 residues. The CDR3 here is CVSSYSGRIVSYNEQFF. The CDR3 DNA reads TGTGTCAGCAGTTATTCGGGCAGGATCGTGTCCTATAATGAGCAGTTCTTC.

Notes on this clonotype: Sequence at one end of the junction differs from germline and may be a read error. The V and J genes are TRBV6-5 and TRBJ2-3; no clear D gene. CDR1 is MNHEY, CDR2 SVGAGI, per germline. CDR3 length equals 13 residues. The CDR3 loop is CDSSYPDTDMQYF. The CDR3 bases are TGTGACAGCAGTTACCCCGACACAGACATGCAGTATTTT.

V gene TRBV20-1 combines with J gene TRBJ1-5; D may be TRBD1 (5 bases). The ends were cut back, 0 bases at V and 9 bases at J, with 21 bases in the middle. Looked up from germline, CDR1 is DFQATT and CDR2 is SNEGSKA (reference sequence). The CDR3 spans 16 residues. The CDR3 is CSARELVSGTARPQHF. DNA for the CDR3: TGCAGTGCTAGAGAACTGGTTTCGGGGACGGCTCGGCCCCAGCATTTT.